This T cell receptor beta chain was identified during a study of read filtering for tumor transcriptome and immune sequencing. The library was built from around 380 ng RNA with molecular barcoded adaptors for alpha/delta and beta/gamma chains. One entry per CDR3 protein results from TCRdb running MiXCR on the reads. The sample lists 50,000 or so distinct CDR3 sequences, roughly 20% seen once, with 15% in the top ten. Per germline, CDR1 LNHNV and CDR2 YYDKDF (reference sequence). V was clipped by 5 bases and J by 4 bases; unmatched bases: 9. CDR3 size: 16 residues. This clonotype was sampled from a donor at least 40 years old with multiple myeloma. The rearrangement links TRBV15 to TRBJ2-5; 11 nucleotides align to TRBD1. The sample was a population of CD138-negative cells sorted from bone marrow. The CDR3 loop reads CATSVWTGGVTETQYF. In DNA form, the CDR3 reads TGTGCCACCAGCGTTTGGACAGGGGGCGTTACAGAGACCCAGTACTTC.